Following are 5 T cell receptor beta chains from one sample sequenced in a study of T cells in Graves' hyperthyroidism and ophthalmopathy. Using RNA transcripts as the source, TCR beta CDR3 regions were amplified. Carried out on the TCR CDR3, a first-round RT-PCR used the HTBI primer set. MiXCR, run by TCRdb on the multiplex PCR reads, gives a single entry per CDR3 protein. The sample consists of hundreds of thousands of distinct CDR3 sequences, about 24% of them appearing once. Input material: blood. The source is a woman aged 25 to 39 with Graves' ophthalmopathy.

The genes are TRBV6-1 and TRBJ1-5; no firm D call. Trimming pared 0 bases from V and 2 bases from J, leaving 5 bases between. This CDR3 has 14 residues. In germline, CDR1 is MNHNS, CDR2 SASEGT. The CDR3 region is CASSEASGNQPQHF. CDR3 nucleotides: TGTGCCAGCAGTGAAGCCTCGGGCAATCAGCCCCAGCATTTT.

The chain carries TRBV6-1 and TRBJ1-3, with TRBD1 as a possible D gene (5 bases). Trimming stripped 7 bases from V and 2 bases from J, with 15 bases between. Looked up from germline, CDR1 is MNHNS and CDR2 is SASEGT. The CDR3 spans 15 residues. In DNA, the CDR3 is TGTGCCAGCACCAGCGGGGGTTCCGCTGGAAACACCATATATTTT. Protein sequence: CASTSGGSAGNTIYF.

At least ten counts were recorded for this clonotype. The chain recombines TRBV6-1 with TRBJ2-7; 9 nucleotides match TRBD2. CDR1 MNHNS and CDR2 SASEGT come from the germline V gene. The CDR3 has 16 residues. V dropped 2 bases and J dropped 3; count of bases not matched to a gene: 8. The CDR3: CASSELGTSFFYEQYF. The DNA of the CDR3 is TGTGCCAGCAGTGAACTCGGGACTAGCTTTTTCTACGAGCAGTACTTC.

The chain is built from TRBV6-1 and TRBJ1-5, with TRBD1 as a possible D gene (6 bases). This CDR3 is built from 14 residues. Looked up from germline, CDR1 is MNHNS and CDR2 is SASEGT. With 6 bases removed from V and 3 bases from J, the gap between germline ends came to 12 bases. CDR3 nucleotides: TGTGCCAGCAGGGCGACAGGATACAATCAGCCCCAGCATTTT. This encodes CASRATGYNQPQHF.

This rearrangement joins TRBV28 to TRBJ2-2; D not resolved. V lost 6 bases and J lost 0, with 11 bases in between. Germline assignment: CDR1 MDHEN and CDR2 SYDVKM. The CDR3 has 15 residues. In DNA, the CDR3 is TGTGCCAGCAGGAACAGTGGGACGAACACCGGGGAGCTGTTTTTT. This codes for CASRNSGTNTGELFF.